The next 14 T cell receptor beta chains were all read from a single sample in a study of blood T cell repertoires in COVID-19. Assay: immunoSEQ multiplex PCR; the TCRdb copy retains only in-frame clones and omits some. The profile shows 360,000 or so clones, approximately 89% of them singletons. Sample: peripheral blood. The source of these receptors is a woman aged 60-75 years with COVID-19, enrolled during active disease.

The chain recombines TRBV5-1 with TRBJ1-1; D might be TRBD1 (6 bases). The CDR3 runs 15 residues. V gave up 2 bases and J gave up 5 bases, with 16 bases separating them. Germline-derived CDR1 and CDR2 are SGHRS and YFSETQ. This CDR3 is CASSFIRGSGTEAFF. The CDR3 DNA is TGCGCCAGCAGCTTTATAAGGGGGTCGGGAACTGAAGCTTTCTTT. Full variable domain (outside the CDR3, taken from reference TRBV5-1 and TRBJ1-1): KAGVTQTPRYLIKTRGQQVTLSCSPISGHRSVSWYQQTPGQGLQFLFEYFSETQRNKGNFPGRFSGRQFSNSRSEMNVSTLELGDSALYLCASSFIRGSGTEAFFGQGTRLTVV.

This chain uses TRBV7-2 with TRBJ1-1, with 7 bases fitting TRBD1. V was pared by 1 base and J by 4 bases, with 3 bases of the junction left unmatched. The CDR3 runs to 14 residues. From germline, CDR1 is SGHTA and CDR2 FQGNSA. As DNA, the CDR3 is TGTGCCAGCAGCTTAGATCCAGGGGGCACTGAAGCTTTCTTT. It translates to CASSLDPGGTEAFF.

The chain employs TRBV4-2 and TRBJ2-3, with D perhaps matching TRBD2 (7 bases). This CDR3 has 17 residues. V lost 4 bases and J 0 bases, leaving 17 bases between the germline ends. Germline assignment: CDR1 LGHNA and CDR2 YNFKEQ. The CDR3 coding sequence is TGTGCCAGCAGCCCAGGTATTGCGGGGGCCAGCACAGATACGCAGTATTTT. Residues: CASSPGIAGASTDTQYF.

V gene TRBV18 combines with J gene TRBJ1-2; D is possibly TRBD1 (6 bases). Trimming stripped 4 bases from V and 7 bases from J, with 13 bases between. Looked up from germline, CDR1 is KGHSH and CDR2 is LQKENI. The CDR3 has 13 residues. The CDR3 protein is CASSLTTGPGYTF. As DNA, the CDR3 is TGTGCCAGCTCACTAACGACAGGCCCTGGCTACACCTTC.

V gene TRBV18 combines with J gene TRBJ1-2; 7 nucleotides match TRBD1. CDR1 and CDR2 (germline): KGHSH, LQKENI. This CDR3 is built from 17 residues. V shed 3 bases, J shed 4 bases, and the junction held 14 bases outside the gene matches. DNA of the CDR3: TGTGCCAGCTCACCTTGGAAGGGGGCGCTTCTTCCCTATGGCTACACCTTC. This translates into CASSPWKGALLPYGYTF.

This chain joins TRBV28 and TRBJ2-3; TRBD2 matches 10 bases. This CDR3 is built from 14 residues. V was clipped by 2 bases and J by 4 bases; unmatched bases: 0. Germline assignment: CDR1 MDHEN and CDR2 SYDVKM. The CDR3 nucleotides read TGTGCCAGCAGTTTAAGCGGGAGGGCAGATACGCAGTATTTT. This codes for CASSLSGRADTQYF.

The rearrangement uses TRBV7-2 and TRBJ1-6, with D uncertain. The CDR3 contains 15 residues. Germline loops: CDR1 SGHTA, CDR2 FQGNSA. Between the trimmed V and J ends, which lost 5 bases and 1 base, there was a span of 9 bases. The CDR3 coding sequence is TGTGCCAGCAGCAAGGGAGGGTCCTATAATTCACCCCTCCACTTT. Residues: CASSKGGSYNSPLHF.

The chain couples TRBV6-1 to TRBJ2-4, with a weak D call TRBD1 (8 bases). The ends were cut back, 2 bases at V and 4 bases at J, with 12 bases in the middle. The germline gives CDR1 MNHNS, CDR2 SASEGT. This CDR3 is built from 15 residues. CDR3 in DNA: TGTGCCAGCAGTGAAAACAGGGGGGGGAAAAACATTCAGTACTTC. Translation gives CASSENRGGKNIQYF.

The chain recombines TRBV5-5 with TRBJ2-5, with 8 bases that match TRBD2. V gave up 1 base and J gave up 2 bases; unmatched junction bases: 1. The germline V gene has CDR1 SGHKS and CDR2 YYEKEE (reference sequence). The CDR3 runs 14 residues. CDR3 in amino acids: CASSLIAGQETQYF. The CDR3 DNA is TGTGCCAGCAGCTTGATAGCGGGACAAGAGACCCAGTACTTC.

The rearrangement uses TRBV11-2 and TRBJ2-1; 11 nucleotides align to TRBD2. J was trimmed by 1 base and V by 1 base; bases with no gene match: 3. This CDR3 spans 17 amino acids. Germline values: CDR1 SGHAT, CDR2 FQNNGV. CDR3 sequence reads: CASSLVTSGGSYNEQFF. The CDR3 coding sequence is TGTGCCAGCAGCTTAGTAACTAGCGGGGGATCCTACAATGAGCAGTTCTTC.

The chain combines TRBV9 with TRBJ2-3, with 11 positions matching TRBD2. The V segment lost 3 bases and the J segment 5 bases; nucleotides outside the gene matches: 11. Per the germline V gene, CDR1 is SGDLS and CDR2 is YYNGEE. This CDR3 is built from 17 residues. The CDR3 bases are TGTGCCAGCAGCGCCAAGGCTAGCGGGGGGATGGGAGATACGCAGTATTTT. Its protein product is CASSAKASGGMGDTQYF.

V is TRBV5-5 and J is TRBJ1-1, with D tentatively TRBD1 (6 bases). This CDR3 spans 14 amino acids. Germline assignment: CDR1 SGHKS and CDR2 YYEKEE (reference sequence). V gave up 5 bases and J gave up 5 bases, with 16 bases separating them. The CDR3 DNA sequence: TGTGCCAGCAGTTTTTGGGCAGGGGAGACTGAAGCTTTCTTT. This sequence encodes CASSFWAGETEAFF.

The chain uses TRBV2 and TRBJ1-5, with 9 positions matching TRBD1. In germline, CDR1 is SNHLY, CDR2 FYNNEI. This CDR3 has 15 amino acids. Trimming removed 6 bases from V and 1 base from J; junction bases left unmatched: 4. The CDR3 DNA is TGTGCCAGCAGGGGGACAGGGCGGAGCAATCAGCCCCAGCATTTT. Translating it yields CASRGTGRSNQPQHF.

The chain employs TRBV10-3 and TRBJ1-1, with 9 nucleotides matching TRBD1. V gave up 7 bases and J gave up 5 bases; unmatched junction bases: 5. The germline V gene encodes CDR1 ENHRY and CDR2 SYGVKD. The CDR3 covers 13 residues. The DNA of the CDR3 is TGTGCCATCAATGGACAGGGGAGAACTGAAGCTTTCTTT. This translates into CAINGQGRTEAFF.